The entry below describes one T cell receptor (beta chain). What it binds is unknown. The data stem from a study of OX40 agonist ivuxolimab in advanced cancers. Background on the study: Patients were infused with ivuxolimab every 2 weeks at 0.01 to 10 mg/kg. The diagnoses of dose-escalation patients were hepatocellular carcinoma, melanoma, renal cell or head and neck cancer. Study results and caveats: At 0.1 to 3.0 mg/kg and by week 6, CD4+ and CD8+ T cells in the blood had expanded clonally.

TCRdb's copy holds only in-frame clones and misses some; the assay was immunoSEQ multiplex PCR. The sample holds fewer than 50,000 clones, approximately 86% seen once. The CDR3 sequence is 14 residues long. Germline V gene data show CDR1 as SEHNR and CDR2 as FQNEAQ (reference sequence). Trimming left V 3 bases short and J 4 bases short, with 13 bases between. Autoimmune disease history or systemic immunosuppression meant exclusion. This material consisted of CD4+ or CD8+ T cells sorted from blood, taken in a trial of the OX40 agonist ivuxolimab. This clonotype was obtained from an adult with an advanced solid tumor such as melanoma, head and neck, liver or kidney cancer. The J gene is TRBJ2-7, the V gene TRBV7-9; no reliable D call. The CDR3 loop is CASSLAVSPYEQYF. The CDR3 nucleotides read TGTGCCAGCAGCTTGGCGGTCAGCCCATACGAGCAGTACTTC.